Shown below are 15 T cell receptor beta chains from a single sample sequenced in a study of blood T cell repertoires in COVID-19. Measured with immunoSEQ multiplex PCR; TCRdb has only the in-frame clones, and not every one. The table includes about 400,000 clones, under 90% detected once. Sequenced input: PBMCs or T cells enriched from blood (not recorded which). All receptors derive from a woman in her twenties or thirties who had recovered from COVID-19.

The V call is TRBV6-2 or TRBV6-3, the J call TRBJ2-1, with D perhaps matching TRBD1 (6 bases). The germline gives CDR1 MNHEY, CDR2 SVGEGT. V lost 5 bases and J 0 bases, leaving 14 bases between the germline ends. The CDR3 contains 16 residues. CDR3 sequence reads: CASSDRSMGSYNEQFF. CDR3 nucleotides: TGTGCCAGCAGTGACAGGTCCATGGGCTCCTACAATGAGCAGTTCTTC.

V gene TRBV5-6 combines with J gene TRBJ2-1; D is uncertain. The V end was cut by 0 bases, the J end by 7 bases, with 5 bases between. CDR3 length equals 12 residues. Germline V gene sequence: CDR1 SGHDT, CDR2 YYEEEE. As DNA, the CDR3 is TGTGCCAGCAGCTTGGCCACAAATGAGCAGTTCTTC. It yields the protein CASSLATNEQFF.

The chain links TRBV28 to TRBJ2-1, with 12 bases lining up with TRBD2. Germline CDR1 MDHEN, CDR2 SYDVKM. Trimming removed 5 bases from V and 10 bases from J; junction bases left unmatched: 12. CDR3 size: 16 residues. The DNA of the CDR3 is TGTGCCAGCAGTGCCCAACTAGCGGGGGGTCAGGGGGAGCAGTTCTTC. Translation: CASSAQLAGGQGEQFF.

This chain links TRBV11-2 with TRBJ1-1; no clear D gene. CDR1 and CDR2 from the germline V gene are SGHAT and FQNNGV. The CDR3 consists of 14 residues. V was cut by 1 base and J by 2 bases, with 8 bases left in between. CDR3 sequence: CASSLVNGNTEAFF. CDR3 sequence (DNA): TGTGCCAGCAGCTTAGTTAACGGTAACACTGAAGCTTTCTTT. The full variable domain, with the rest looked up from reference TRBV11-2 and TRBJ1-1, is EAGVAQSPRYKIIEKRQSVAFWCNPISGHATLYWYQQILGQGPKLLIQFQNNGVVDDSQLPKDRFSAERLKGVDSTLKIQPAKLEDSAVYLCASSLVNGNTEAFFGQGTRLTVV.

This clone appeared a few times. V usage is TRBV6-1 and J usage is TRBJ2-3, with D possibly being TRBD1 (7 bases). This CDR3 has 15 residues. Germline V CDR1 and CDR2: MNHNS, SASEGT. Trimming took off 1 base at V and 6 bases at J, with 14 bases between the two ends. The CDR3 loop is CASSEVGPGGDTQYF. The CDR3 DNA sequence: TGTGCCAGCAGTGAAGTCGGTCCAGGGGGGGATACGCAGTATTTT.

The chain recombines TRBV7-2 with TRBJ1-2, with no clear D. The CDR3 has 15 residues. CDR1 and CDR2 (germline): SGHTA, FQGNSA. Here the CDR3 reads CALAQRSLALYGYTF. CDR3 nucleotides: TGTGCTCTAGCTCAGAGATCCCTAGCTCTCTATGGCTACACCTTC. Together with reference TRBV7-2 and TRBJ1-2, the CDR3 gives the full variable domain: GAGVSQSPSNKVTEKGKDVELRCDPISGHTALYWYRQSLGQGLEFLIYFQGNSAPDKSGLPSDRFSAERTGGSVSTLTIQRTQQEDSAVYLCALAQRSLALYGYTFGSGTRLTVV.

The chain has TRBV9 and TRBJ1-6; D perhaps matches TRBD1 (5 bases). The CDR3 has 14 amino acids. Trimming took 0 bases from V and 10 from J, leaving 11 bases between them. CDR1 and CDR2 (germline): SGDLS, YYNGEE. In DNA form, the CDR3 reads TGTGCCAGCAGCGTAGAGGGGATTGGATCACCCCTCCACTTT. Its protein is CASSVEGIGSPLHF.

The chain's CDR3 is CASSLVGGAGGTEAFF. DNA of the CDR3: TGTGCCAGCAGCTTAGTGGGAGGGGCGGGAGGCACTGAAGCTTTCTTT. The chain combines TRBV7-8 with TRBJ1-1; a weak D match, TRBD1 (5 bases). Trimming removed 1 base at V and 4 bases at J, with 16 bases between. This CDR3 comprises 16 residues. The germline V gene has CDR1 SGHVS and CDR2 FQNEAQ.

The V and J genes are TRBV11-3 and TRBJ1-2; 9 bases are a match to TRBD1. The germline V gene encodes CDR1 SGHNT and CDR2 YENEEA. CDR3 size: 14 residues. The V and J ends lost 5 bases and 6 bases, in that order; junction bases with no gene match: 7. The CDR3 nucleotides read TGTGCCAGCAGCCGCTTGACAGGGGGGAATGGCTACACCTTC. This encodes CASSRLTGGNGYTF. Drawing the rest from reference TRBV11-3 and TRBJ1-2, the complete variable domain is EAGVVQSPRYKIIEKKQPVAFWCNPISGHNTLYWYLQNLGQGPELLIRYENEEAVDDSQLPKDRFSAERLKGVDSTLKIQPAELGDSAVYLCASSRLTGGNGYTFGSGTRLTVV.

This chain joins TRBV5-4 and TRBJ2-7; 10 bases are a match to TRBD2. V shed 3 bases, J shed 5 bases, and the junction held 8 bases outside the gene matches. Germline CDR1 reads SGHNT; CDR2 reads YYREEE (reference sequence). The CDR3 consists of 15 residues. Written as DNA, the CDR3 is TGTGCCAGCAGCTCTGTAGCGGGAGGTAGCAACGAGCAGTACTTC. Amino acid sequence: CASSSVAGGSNEQYF.

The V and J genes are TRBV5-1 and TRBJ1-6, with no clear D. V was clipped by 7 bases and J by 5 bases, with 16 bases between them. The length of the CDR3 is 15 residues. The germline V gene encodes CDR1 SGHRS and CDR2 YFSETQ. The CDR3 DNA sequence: TGCGCCAGCCGAAGGGAGACACACGATAATTCACCCCTCCACTTT. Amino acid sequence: CASRRETHDNSPLHF.

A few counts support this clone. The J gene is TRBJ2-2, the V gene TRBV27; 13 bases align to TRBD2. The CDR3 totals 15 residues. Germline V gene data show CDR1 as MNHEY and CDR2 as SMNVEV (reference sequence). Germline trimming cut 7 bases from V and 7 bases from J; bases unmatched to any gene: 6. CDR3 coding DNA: TGTGCCAGCAAAAGAGGACTAGCGGGGGTCGGGGAGCTGTTTTTT. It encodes CASKRGLAGVGELFF.

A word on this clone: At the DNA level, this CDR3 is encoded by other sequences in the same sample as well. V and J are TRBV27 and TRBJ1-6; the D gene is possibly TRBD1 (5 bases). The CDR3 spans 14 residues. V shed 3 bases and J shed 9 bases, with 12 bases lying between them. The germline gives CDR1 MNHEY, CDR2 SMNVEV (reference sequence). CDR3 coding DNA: TGTGCCAGCAGTTTTGGGGGGGTTGGTTCACCCCTCCACTTT. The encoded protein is CASSFGGVGSPLHF.

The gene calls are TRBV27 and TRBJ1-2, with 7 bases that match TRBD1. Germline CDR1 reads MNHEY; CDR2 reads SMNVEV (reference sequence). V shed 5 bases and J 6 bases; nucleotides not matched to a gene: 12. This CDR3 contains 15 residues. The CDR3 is CASSPYQGQPDGYTF. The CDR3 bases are TGTGCCAGCAGTCCCTACCAGGGACAGCCTGATGGCTACACCTTC.

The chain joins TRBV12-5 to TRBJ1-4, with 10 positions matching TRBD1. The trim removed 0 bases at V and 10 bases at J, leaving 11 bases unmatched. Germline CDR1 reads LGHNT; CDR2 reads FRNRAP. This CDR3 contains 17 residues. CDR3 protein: CASGLVRGTGVSGKLFF. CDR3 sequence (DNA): TGTGCTAGTGGTTTGGTACGGGGGACAGGGGTTAGCGGAAAACTGTTTTTT.